This T cell receptor beta chain was captured in a study of neurological immune-mediated disorders. 5'RACE generated cDNA with 10-nucleotide random UMIs. Sequencing runs each generated in excess of 170 million TCR-beta sequences derived from 15-18 subjects. In TCRdb, the 5' RACE reads were re-called with MiXCR into one record per CDR3 protein. Of fewer than 30,000 distinct CDR3 sequences listed, around an eighth are singletons. Study results and limitations: Expanded clones shared no identical CDR3 amino acid sequences across subjects, which suggested private TCR-beta repertoires in all groups.

This clonotype was seen repeatedly, ten times or more. What it recognizes is unknown. The CDR3 consists of 14 residues. V lost 1 base, J lost 2 bases, and 8 bases lay in between. V usage is TRBV12-3 or TRBV12-4 and J usage is TRBJ1-1; D not certain. The sample comprised PBMCs. The receptor was isolated from a woman in her fifties or sixties with HTLV-1-associated myelopathy (HAM/TSP). CDR3 sequence (DNA): TGTGCCAGCAGTTTAGGAGCAGCTAACACTGAAGCTTTCTTT. This gives the protein CASSLGAANTEAFF.